The present entry profiles one TCR beta chain with its context. The CDR3 spans 14 residues. CDR1 and CDR2 from the germline V gene are SGHRS and YFSETQ. The V gene end was trimmed by 1 base and the J gene end by 6 bases; junction bases not matched to a gene: 6. The data are from a study of blood T cell repertoires in COVID-19. Overall study: The United States, Italy and Spain supplied acute and convalescent COVID-19 samples. In each case, the material was cDNA or gDNA derived from T cells, B-cell-depleted T cells, or PBMCs.

In the authors' workflow: Quantification of nucleated cells was approximated via reference gene primer amplification. Profiled with immunoSEQ multiplex PCR; TCRdb holds only in-frame clones, not every one. The DNA gave D and trimming, while V, J and clone size come from that table. The sample holds roughly 70,000 clones, 85% to 90% seen once. The chain carries TRBV5-1 and TRBJ1-1; TRBD1 agrees at 7 bases. The specimen was peripheral blood. This clonotype was sampled from a man aged 55-75 years with acute or convalescent COVID-19. CDR3 DNA: TGCGCCAGCAGCTTGCAACCGGGACAGTCTGAAGCTTTCTTT. Protein: CASSLQPGQSEAFF.